Described below is a single T cell receptor (beta chain) sequence and its context. Its specificity is not known. Unmatched junction bases numbered 3, after V lost 4 bases and J lost 1 base. CDR1 is LGHNA, CDR2 YNFKEQ, per germline. The CDR3 runs 14 residues. Extraction and reverse transcription of RNA yielded cDNA as the sequencing template. Some clones are missing from TCRdb's copy, which holds only in-frame ones; the method was immunoSEQ multiplex PCR. The sample has around 200,000 clones, about three fifths seen once. This sample is part of a study of CD8+ T cells in alopecia areata. Turning to the study itself: In an open-label trial, patients got 5 to 10 mg tofacitinib twice daily. General study results and limits: Tofacitinib yielded significantly lower scalp clonality and fewer expanded CD8+ clones among the top 100. As there was one nonresponder, how baseline CD8+ expansion relates to response remains uncertain.

Treatment reported: oral pan-JAK inhibitor, 5-10 mg twice daily. Sorting separated CD4+ and CD8+ T cells out of PBMCs. The sample here was CD4+ T cells sorted from blood, taken at week 4, from a patient treated with tofacitinib. This chain uses TRBV4-2 with TRBJ2-5; 7 nucleotides match TRBD2. This sequence originates from a human donor with alopecia areata. The CDR3 here is CASSRPSGQETQYF. The CDR3 coding sequence is TGTGCCAGCAGCCGACCTAGCGGCCAAGAGACCCAGTACTTC.